The rows below give T cell receptor beta chains drawn from one sample of a study of cytomegalovirus exposure and HLA in healthy donors. Clones were read by immunoSEQ multiplex PCR, and TCRdb kept only the in-frame ones, dropping some. Of about 140,000 clones listed, approximately 80% are singletons. The sequenced material came from PBMCs. These receptors were collected from a middle-aged woman in good health and CMV-seronegative. Each CDR3 is given with its conserved first and last residue. Each record gives: D gene, J gene, clone size, V gene, CDR3 protein, CDR3 DNA. D genes are given only for firm matches. Not every row has a clone size; where given, it reads once, few, many or a size class.

TRBD1 | TRBJ1-1 | once | TRBV2 | CASLLSRGLPEAFF | TGTGCCAGCCTTTTAAGCAGGGGGCTACCTGAAGCTTTCTTT
TRBD2 | TRBJ2-3 | NA | TRBV5-1 | CASSFRLAETTDTQYF | TGCGCCAGCAGCTTCAGACTAGCGGAGACCACAGATACGCAGTATTTT
NA | TRBJ2-5 | few | TRBV4-3 | CASSQDLASGGGLGMAQYF | TGCGCCAGCAGCCAAGATCTGGCTAGCGGTGGGGGCCTGGGAATGGCCCAGTACTTC
NA | TRBJ1-6 | NA | TRBV9 | CASSVEAGPYNSPLHF | TGTGCCAGCAGCGTAGAGGCAGGCCCCTATAATTCACCCCTCCACTTT
NA | TRBJ2-1 | once | TRBV14 | CASSDRGSEQFF | TGTGCCAGCAGCGATCGGGGGTCTGAGCAGTTCTTC
TRBD1 | TRBJ2-3 | once | TRBV6-4 | CASSERDRGGTDTQYF | TGTGCCAGCAGTGAAAGGGACAGGGGAGGCACAGATACGCAGTATTTT
NA | TRBJ1-2 | NA | TRBV4-1 | CASSQEGHTGGFYTF | TGCGCCAGCAGCCAGGAAGGGCATACGGGGGGTTTCTACACCTTC
TRBD1 | TRBJ1-2 | NA | TRBV28 | CASLGTVANYGYTF | TGTGCCAGCCTAGGGACAGTAGCTAACTATGGCTACACCTTC
NA | TRBJ2-7 | NA | TRBV5-6 | CASSLGAIEQYF | TGTGCCAGCAGCTTGGGCGCGATCGAGCAGTACTTC
TRBD1 | TRBJ1-6 | NA | TRBV2 | CASSRRGVQGNSPLHF | TGTGCCAGCAGTCGGAGGGGCGTACAGGGGAATTCACCCCTCCACTTT
TRBD1 | TRBJ1-5 | once | TRBV11-2 | CASSQQGNQPQHF | TGTGCCAGCAGCCAACAGGGGAATCAGCCCCAGCATTTT
NA | TRBJ2-5 | NA | TRBV7-9 | CASSLQSQETQYF | TGTGCCAGCAGCTTACAGTCACAAGAGACCCAGTACTTC
TRBD2 | TRBJ2-2 | few | TRBV13 | CASSPRTSGAWELFF | TGTGCCAGCAGCCCCCGGACTAGCGGGGCCTGGGAGCTGTTTTTT
TRBD2 | TRBJ2-1 | NA | TRBV7-9 | CASSLVAGGLDEQFF | TGTGCCAGCAGCTTAGTTGCGGGGGGTTTGGATGAGCAGTTCTTC
TRBD2 | TRBJ2-3 | NA | TRBV4-1 | CASSQPLAGGFTDTQYF | TGCGCCAGCAGCCAACCACTAGCGGGGGGTTTCACAGATACGCAGTATTTT
TRBD1 | TRBJ1-1 | once | TRBV6-1 | CASSDFDRGRGAFF | TGTGCCAGCAGCGACTTTGACAGGGGGCGAGGAGCTTTCTTT
NA | TRBJ2-5 | NA | TRBV7-6 | CASSLIQTGETQYF | TGTGCCAGCAGCTTAATTCAGACAGGAGAGACCCAGTACTTC
NA | TRBJ2-1 | NA | TRBV28 | CASSFESTYNEQFF | TGTGCCAGCAGTTTTGAGTCCACCTACAATGAGCAGTTCTTC
NA | TRBJ1-2 | NA | TRBV29-1 | CSHPRRVCGYTF | TGCAGCCACCCCCGGCGGGTTTGTGGCTACACCTTC
NA | TRBJ2-2 | NA | TRBV25-1 | CASSLSRGDTGELFF | TGTGCCAGCAGTCTTTCCAGGGGCGACACCGGGGAGCTGTTTTTT
NA | TRBJ1-5 | NA | TRBV18 | CASSQAEDQPQHF | TGTGCCAGCTCACAGGCCGAGGATCAGCCCCAGCATTTT
TRBD2 | TRBJ2-3 | NA | TRBV4-2 | CASSQEGTRGVSTDTQYF | TGTGCCAGCAGCCAAGAAGGGACGCGGGGGGTTAGCACAGATACGCAGTATTTT
TRBD2 | TRBJ2-4 | NA | TRBV7-9 | CASMGFSSGTSVNIQYF | TGTGCCAGCATGGGTTTTAGTTCCGGGACTAGCGTAAACATTCAGTACTTC
TRBD2 | TRBJ2-3 | once | TRBV7-9 | CASSSTTGGDTQYF | TGTGCCAGCAGCTCAACTACCGGGGGGGATACGCAGTATTTT
NA | TRBJ1-3 | few | TRBV19 | CASSMGLRYTIYF | TGTGCCAGTAGTATGGGACTTAGATACACCATATATTTT
NA | TRBJ1-5 | NA | TRBV15 | CATSRDRVDQPQHF | TGTGCCACCAGCAGAGATCGGGTTGATCAGCCCCAGCATTTT
TRBD1 | TRBJ1-1 | NA | TRBV18 | CASSGDRVANTEAFF | TGTGCCAGCTCAGGAGACAGGGTGGCGAACACTGAAGCTTTCTTT
NA | TRBJ2-3 | NA | TRBV9 | CASSVGGVYSDTQYF | TGTGCCAGCAGCGTAGGCGGGGTTTATTCAGATACGCAGTATTTT
TRBD2 | TRBJ2-7 | NA | TRBV7-2 | CASSSSPGTSGRVEQYF | TGTGCCAGCAGCTCCTCCCCCGGGACTAGCGGGAGGGTCGAGCAGTACTTC
TRBD2 | TRBJ2-3 | NA | TRBV28 | CASSLRVAGGWSTDTQYF | TGTGCCAGCAGTTTACGGGTAGCGGGGGGTTGGAGCACAGATACGCAGTATTTT
NA | TRBJ1-2 | NA | TRBV25-1 | CASSEIGTGILEGYTF | TGTGCCAGCAGTGAAATAGGAACAGGGATATTAGAGGGCTACACCTTC
NA | TRBJ2-7 | NA | TRBV28 | CASSFTGTYEQYF | TGTGCCAGCAGTTTTACAGGGACCTACGAGCAGTACTTC
TRBD1 | TRBJ1-5 | NA | TRBV6-1 | CASSEAGTGQQPQHF | TGTGCCAGCAGTGAAGCTGGGACAGGGCAACAGCCCCAGCATTTT
NA | TRBJ1-5 | NA | TRBV19 | CASSTYRTVLNQPQHF | TGTGCCAGTAGTACGTACCGGACAGTACTAAATCAGCCCCAGCATTTT
TRBD1 | TRBJ1-6 | NA | TRBV6-5 | CASSYWDRRNSPLHF | TGTGCCAGCAGTTACTGGGACAGGAGGAATTCACCCCTCCACTTT
NA | TRBJ1-2 | NA | TRBV15 | CATSRRSGYVYGYTF | TGTGCCACCAGCCGGCGCTCGGGGTACGTCTATGGCTACACCTTC
NA | TRBJ2-3 | NA | TRBV28 | CASSPLPTDTQYF | TGTGCCAGCAGCCCGCTACCAACAGATACGCAGTATTTT
TRBD2 | TRBJ2-3 | once | TRBV5-6 | CASSLGTSGRRRVTDTQYF | TGTGCCAGCAGCCTGGGGACTAGCGGGAGGAGGAGGGTCACAGATACGCAGTATTTT
TRBD1 | TRBJ2-7 | few | TRBV15 | CATSRDRGQGTYEQYF | TGTGCCACCAGCAGAGATAGAGGACAGGGGACCTACGAGCAGTACTTC
NA | TRBJ2-2 | NA | TRBV19 | CASSIGNPTGGELFF | TGTGCCAGTAGTATAGGAAACCCAACCGGTGGGGAGCTGTTTTTT
NA | TRBJ2-1 | NA | TRBV27 | CASSLSTDNEQFF | TGTGCCAGCAGTTTATCGACAGATAATGAGCAGTTCTTC
NA | TRBJ2-3 | NA | TRBV2 | CASLFNSGTDTQYF | TGTGCCAGCTTATTCAACTCAGGGACAGATACGCAGTATTTT
NA | TRBJ1-6 | NA | TRBV15 | CATSTSSSPLHF | TGTGCCACCAGTACATCCTCTTCACCCCTCCACTTT
TRBD1 | TRBJ1-1 | NA | TRBV7-2 | CASSSQTGKGTEAFF | TGTGCCAGCAGCTCTCAGACAGGGAAGGGAACTGAAGCTTTCTTT
NA | TRBJ2-7 | NA | TRBV5-6 | CASSLVDRSPYEQYF | TGTGCCAGCAGCTTGGTAGACAGAAGTCCCTACGAGCAGTACTTC
TRBD1 | TRBJ2-7 | few | TRBV2 | CASRPGQDRDHEQYF | TGTGCCAGTCGCCCCGGTCAGGACAGGGACCACGAGCAGTACTTC
NA | TRBJ1-5 | NA | TRBV7-6 | CASSPGRTNQPQHF | TGTGCCAGCAGCCCTGGACGGACAAATCAGCCCCAGCATTTT
TRBD2 | TRBJ2-7 | NA | TRBV11-3 | CASSTTSGGSYEQYF | TGTGCCAGCAGCACGACTAGCGGGGGCTCCTACGAGCAGTACTTC
NA | TRBJ2-7 | NA | TRBV5-4 | CASSLVGANYEQYF | TGTGCCAGCAGCTTGGTGGGGGCAAACTACGAGCAGTACTTC
NA | TRBJ1-1 | NA | TRBV29-1 | CSVGPARLREAFF | TGCAGCGTTGGCCCGGCGCGATTGAGGGAAGCTTTCTTT
NA | TRBJ1-4 | NA | TRBV28 | CASSPGRGRREKLFF | TGTGCCAGCAGTCCCGGGAGGGGCCGACGGGAAAAACTGTTTTTT
TRBD1 | TRBJ2-7 | NA | TRBV11-2 | CASSQSGQTYEQYF | TGTGCCAGCAGCCAGTCGGGACAGACCTACGAGCAGTACTTC
TRBD1 | TRBJ2-7 | NA | TRBV6-5 | CASSEGQGEQYF | TGTGCCAGCAGCGAAGGACAGGGCGAGCAGTACTTC
NA | TRBJ2-1 | NA | TRBV7-7 | CASSTDYGGHNEQFF | TGTGCCAGCAGCACGGACTACGGGGGGCACAATGAGCAGTTCTTC
TRBD1 | TRBJ2-7 | NA | TRBV2 | CASSVTGGRYEQYF | TGTGCCAGCAGTGTGACAGGGGGGAGGTACGAGCAGTACTTC
NA | TRBJ2-1 | NA | TRBV29-1 | CSVVGNGYNEQFF | TGCAGCGTTGTCGGGAATGGGTACAATGAGCAGTTCTTC
TRBD1 | TRBJ1-4 | NA | TRBV10-3 | CAISEDRVGEKLFF | TGTGCCATCAGTGAGGACAGGGTAGGAGAAAAACTGTTTTTT
TRBD1 | TRBJ2-5 | NA | TRBV27 | CASSSGTGQAQYF | TGTGCCAGCAGTTCTGGGACAGGTCAAGCCCAGTACTTC
NA | TRBJ1-5 | NA | TRBV6-4 | CAIQRQPQHF | TGTGCCATTCAACGGCAGCCCCAGCATTTT